This T cell receptor (beta chain) was captured in a study of monozygotic twins with inflammatory bowel disease. Each CDR3 protein gets one entry in TCRdb, which reprocessed the 5' RACE reads and gives no DNA. The data show fewer than 550,000 distinct CDR3 sequences, and the top ten clones hold 2% to 3%. This CDR3 has 16 residues. Per germline, CDR1 MDHEN and CDR2 SYDVKM. The TCR was taken from a human donor with ulcerative colitis or Crohn's disease, or a healthy co-twin of an affected twin (not recorded which). The sequenced material came from blood. The rearrangement uses TRBV28 and TRBJ2-4; without DNA, the TCRdb call of TRBD1 cannot be checked. The CDR3 protein is CASSPPGPLAKNIQYF.